The 6 T cell receptor beta chains presented below share a single source sample, sequenced in a study of cytomegalovirus exposure and HLA in healthy donors. In the PCR, 60 Vbeta and 13 Jbeta primers were used. Profiling relied on immunoSEQ multiplex PCR, and the TCRdb table lists in-frame clones only, not all of them. Of 110,000 to 150,000 clones in the sample, over 8% were seen once. Sequencing was performed on PBMCs. The source is a male donor in good health and CMV-seronegative.

As to this clone: Given the absence of the conserved phenylalanine or tryptophan at the CDR3 end, a read error is likely. The chain joins TRBV28 to TRBJ2-7, with 10 nucleotides matching TRBD2. V dropped 6 bases and J dropped 5; count of bases not matched to a gene: 7. Germline lookup yields CDR1 MDHEN and CDR2 SYDVKM. The CDR3 spans 14 residues. The DNA for the CDR3 is TGTGCCAGCAGCATTAGCGGGAGGAAGAACGAGCAGTACTCC. Translation: CASSISGRKNEQYS.

This clone was seen a handful of times. This chain joins TRBV6-5 and TRBJ1-5; no clear D gene. The CDR3 is 13 amino acids. V dropped 6 bases and J dropped 1 base, with 7 bases sitting between them. The germline gives CDR1 MNHEY, CDR2 SVGAGI. The CDR3 reads CASSRQSNQPQHF. In DNA form, the CDR3 reads TGTGCCAGCAGCCGACAAAGCAATCAGCCCCAGCATTTT.

The sample holds a few counts of this clone. The chain employs TRBV10-3 and TRBJ1-2; TRBD1 aligns across 9 bases. The CDR3 is 12 residues long. V lost 10 bases to trimming and J lost 4 bases; unmatched junction nucleotides: 4. The germline V gene encodes CDR1 ENHRY and CDR2 SYGVKD. CDR3 sequence (DNA): TGTGCCAGCGGGACAGGGTTCTATGGCTACACCTTC. It translates to CASGTGFYGYTF.

The rearrangement links TRBV30 to TRBJ2-5; 7 bases agree with TRBD1. The better agreement between TRBJ2-7 and the DNA end casts doubt on the J call. CDR1 GTSNPN and CDR2 SVGIG come from the germline V gene (reference sequence). The CDR3 covers 12 residues. The CDR3: CAWDRAFDEQYF. CDR3 sequence (DNA): TGTGCCTGGGACAGGGCATTTGACGAGCAGTACTTC.

This chain uses TRBV9 with TRBJ2-7; 11 nucleotides line up with TRBD2. The trim removed 0 bases at V and 4 bases at J, leaving 3 bases unmatched. The CDR3 covers 15 residues. Germline V gives CDR1 SGDLS, CDR2 YYNGEE. CDR3 sequence: CASSVEGLAAYEQYF. CDR3 DNA: TGTGCCAGCAGCGTAGAGGGACTAGCGGCATACGAGCAGTACTTC.

The J gene is TRBJ2-7, the V gene TRBV5-4; the D gene is possibly TRBD1 (6 bases). Germline CDR1 is SGHNT and CDR2 is YYREEE (reference sequence). Trimming removed 4 bases at V and 3 bases at J, with 17 bases between. The CDR3 runs to 15 residues. The CDR3 spells CASSTPTGARYEQYF. Here the CDR3 DNA reads TGTGCCAGCAGCACCCCGACAGGAGCTCGCTACGAGCAGTACTTC.